The next 15 T cell receptor beta chains were all read from a single sample in a study of Ad26.COV2.S vaccination and SARS-CoV-2 variants. Specified treatment: some 20 received Ad26.COV2.S at low or high dose, single or two shots; about five received placebo; per-sample allocation not given. Sampling occurred on day 63 after the first vaccine or placebo injection. The method was immunoSEQ multiplex PCR; TCRdb's version includes in-frame clones alone and lacks a portion of them. The profile shows some 340,000 clones, 85% to 90% of them singletons. Here the sequenced sample was peripheral blood, taken in a trial of Ad26.COV2.S vaccine versus placebo. These receptors were taken from a person aged 18 to 59 who received the Ad26.COV2.S COVID-19 vaccine or a placebo.

The chain employs TRBV6-2 or TRBV6-3 and TRBJ1-1; D perhaps matches TRBD1 (6 bases). The CDR3 sequence is 14 residues long. Trimming shortened V by 4 bases and J by 1 base, and 10 bases separated the two germline ends. Germline assignment: CDR1 MNHEY and CDR2 SVGEGT. The CDR3 DNA reads as TGTGCCAGCAGTTTATCAGGGGCGAACACTGAAGCTTTCTTT. The encoded protein is CASSLSGANTEAFF.

The chain links TRBV19 to TRBJ1-2; a possible D gene is TRBD1 (5 bases). The V end lost 6 bases, the J end lost 7 bases, and 18 bases lay between the germline ends. The germline V gene has CDR1 LNHDA and CDR2 SQIVND (reference sequence). CDR3 length equals 14 residues. CDR3: CASSRPGAKGGYTF. The CDR3 coding sequence is TGTGCCAGTAGCCGACCCGGGGCGAAGGGTGGCTACACCTTC.

The rearrangement joins TRBV12-5 to TRBJ2-3, with no clear D. V lost 1 base to trimming and J lost 5 bases, with 4 bases between them. Per the germline V gene, CDR1 is LGHNT and CDR2 is FRNRAP. This CDR3 comprises 12 residues. The CDR3 sequence: CASGLGLDTQYF. The CDR3 region has the DNA TGTGCTAGTGGTTTGGGGCTAGATACGCAGTATTTT. Full variable domain (rest looked up from reference TRBV12-5 and TRBJ2-3): DARVTQTPRHKVTEMGQEVTMRCQPILGHNTVFWYRQTMMQGLELLAYFRNRAPLDDSGMPKDRFSAEMPDATLATLKIQPSEPRDSAVYFCASGLGLDTQYFGPGTRLTVL.

The chain joins TRBV5-4 to TRBJ2-3; TRBD2 might be the D (5 bases). The CDR3 extends over 14 amino acids. The germline CDR1 and CDR2 sequences are SGHNT and YYREEE (reference sequence). With 4 bases removed from V and 2 bases from J, the gap between germline ends came to 11 bases. The CDR3 DNA follows: TGTGCCAGCAGCCTAAGGACTCCCACAGATACGCAGTATTTT. Translated, it gives CASSLRTPTDTQYF.

This rearrangement joins TRBV5-5 to TRBJ1-1; D gene uncertain. CDR3 length: 12 amino acids. Germline V lookup: CDR1 SGHKS, CDR2 YYEKEE (reference sequence). V gave up 1 base and J gave up 3 bases, with 4 bases separating them. DNA of the CDR3: TGTGCCAGCAGCTTGCGGGACACTGAAGCTTTCTTT. Protein: CASSLRDTEAFF.

The rearrangement joins TRBV6-2 or TRBV6-3 to TRBJ2-7, with 7 bases identical to TRBD2. After removal of 5 bases from V and 0 bases from J, the junction contained 13 bases not matched to a gene. The germline V gene encodes CDR1 MNHEY and CDR2 SVGEGT. The CDR3 contains 17 residues. CDR3 region: CASSQPGLIISSYEQYF. The CDR3 DNA follows: TGTGCCAGCAGTCAACCGGGACTAATTATAAGCTCCTACGAGCAGTACTTC.

The rearrangement uses TRBV10-3 and TRBJ1-3; maybe TRBD1 (5 bases). This CDR3 has 18 amino acids. Trimming left V 3 bases short and J 0 bases short, with 18 bases between. From germline, CDR1 is ENHRY and CDR2 SYGVKD. CDR3 in amino acids: CAISDPPGSGPSGNTIYF. The CDR3 nucleotides read TGTGCCATCAGTGACCCGCCGGGGTCAGGGCCCTCTGGAAACACCATATATTTT.

The gene calls are TRBV7-9 and TRBJ2-5; D gene uncertain. V was trimmed by 4 bases and J by 5 bases, leaving 8 bases between them. Germline V gives CDR1 SEHNR, CDR2 FQNEAQ (reference sequence). The CDR3 has 12 residues. CDR3 protein: CASSSRWETQYF. The CDR3 DNA is TGTGCCAGCAGCTCCAGGTGGGAGACCCAGTACTTC.

This clone was found many times. V and J are TRBV6-4 and TRBJ2-3; the D gene is possibly TRBD1 (6 bases). This CDR3 comprises 15 residues. CDR1 is MRHNA, CDR2 SNTAGT, per germline. The ends were cut back, 0 bases at V and 2 bases at J, with 9 bases in the middle. CDR3 bases: TGTGCCAGCAGTGACTCTGTGGGGGCCACAGATACGCAGTATTTT. Protein product: CASSDSVGATDTQYF.

The chain uses TRBV12-5 and TRBJ1-1, with 7 bases matching TRBD1. Trimming at V came to 5 bases and at J to 11 bases, leaving 11 bases not matched to a gene. This CDR3 region has 13 residues. CDR1 LGHNT and CDR2 FRNRAP come from the germline V gene. This CDR3 is CASGPGARQGAFF. CDR3 sequence (DNA): TGTGCTAGTGGTCCTGGCGCCCGACAGGGCGCTTTCTTT.

The chain combines TRBV7-9 with TRBJ1-2; weak D call: TRBD1 (6 bases). V was shortened by 2 bases and J by 7 bases, with 8 bases between the two germline ends. The CDR3 loop spans 12 amino acids. The germline V gene has CDR1 SEHNR and CDR2 FQNEAQ (reference sequence). CDR3 sequence (DNA): TGTGCCAGCAGCTTACAGGGGCCTGGCTACACCTTC. Translating it yields CASSLQGPGYTF.

The rearrangement uses TRBV5-1 and TRBJ2-1; D may be TRBD1 (5 bases). The CDR3 is 19 residues long. With 1 base removed from V and 7 bases from J, the gap between germline ends came to 27 bases. Per the germline V gene, CDR1 is SGHRS and CDR2 is YFSETQ. The DNA for the CDR3 is TGCGCCAGCAGCTTGCGGCCTGCGGTGGGGCAGGGCAAGATGAATGAGCAGTTCTTC. Its protein product is CASSLRPAVGQGKMNEQFF.

The genes are TRBV13 and TRBJ1-3; D not resolved. The CDR3 covers 15 residues. Trimming stripped 5 bases from V and 4 bases from J, with 15 bases between. Per germline, CDR1 PRHDT and CDR2 FYEKMQ (reference sequence). This chain's CDR3 is CASSPRKARGNTIYF. The CDR3, as DNA: TGTGCCAGCAGCCCCCGGAAGGCGAGGGGAAACACCATATATTTT.

The chain uses TRBV6-1 and TRBJ1-3; D gene unclear. The CDR3 loop spans 16 amino acids. The germline V and J ends were trimmed by 3 bases and 0 bases, with 12 bases remaining between them. Germline lookup yields CDR1 MNHNS and CDR2 SASEGT. CDR3 DNA sequence: TGTGCCAGCAGTGATCGAGTAGATCCCTCTGGAAACACCATATATTTT. It translates to CASSDRVDPSGNTIYF.

This clone has only one observation. This rearrangement joins TRBV9 to TRBJ2-1, with D hard to call. The length of the CDR3 is 14 residues. CDR1 is SGDLS and CDR2 is YYNGEE in the germline V gene. V was cut by 0 bases and J by 0 bases, with 4 bases left in between. CDR3 coding DNA: TGTGCCAGCAGCGTAGGGAGCTCCTACAATGAGCAGTTCTTC. Encoded protein: CASSVGSSYNEQFF.